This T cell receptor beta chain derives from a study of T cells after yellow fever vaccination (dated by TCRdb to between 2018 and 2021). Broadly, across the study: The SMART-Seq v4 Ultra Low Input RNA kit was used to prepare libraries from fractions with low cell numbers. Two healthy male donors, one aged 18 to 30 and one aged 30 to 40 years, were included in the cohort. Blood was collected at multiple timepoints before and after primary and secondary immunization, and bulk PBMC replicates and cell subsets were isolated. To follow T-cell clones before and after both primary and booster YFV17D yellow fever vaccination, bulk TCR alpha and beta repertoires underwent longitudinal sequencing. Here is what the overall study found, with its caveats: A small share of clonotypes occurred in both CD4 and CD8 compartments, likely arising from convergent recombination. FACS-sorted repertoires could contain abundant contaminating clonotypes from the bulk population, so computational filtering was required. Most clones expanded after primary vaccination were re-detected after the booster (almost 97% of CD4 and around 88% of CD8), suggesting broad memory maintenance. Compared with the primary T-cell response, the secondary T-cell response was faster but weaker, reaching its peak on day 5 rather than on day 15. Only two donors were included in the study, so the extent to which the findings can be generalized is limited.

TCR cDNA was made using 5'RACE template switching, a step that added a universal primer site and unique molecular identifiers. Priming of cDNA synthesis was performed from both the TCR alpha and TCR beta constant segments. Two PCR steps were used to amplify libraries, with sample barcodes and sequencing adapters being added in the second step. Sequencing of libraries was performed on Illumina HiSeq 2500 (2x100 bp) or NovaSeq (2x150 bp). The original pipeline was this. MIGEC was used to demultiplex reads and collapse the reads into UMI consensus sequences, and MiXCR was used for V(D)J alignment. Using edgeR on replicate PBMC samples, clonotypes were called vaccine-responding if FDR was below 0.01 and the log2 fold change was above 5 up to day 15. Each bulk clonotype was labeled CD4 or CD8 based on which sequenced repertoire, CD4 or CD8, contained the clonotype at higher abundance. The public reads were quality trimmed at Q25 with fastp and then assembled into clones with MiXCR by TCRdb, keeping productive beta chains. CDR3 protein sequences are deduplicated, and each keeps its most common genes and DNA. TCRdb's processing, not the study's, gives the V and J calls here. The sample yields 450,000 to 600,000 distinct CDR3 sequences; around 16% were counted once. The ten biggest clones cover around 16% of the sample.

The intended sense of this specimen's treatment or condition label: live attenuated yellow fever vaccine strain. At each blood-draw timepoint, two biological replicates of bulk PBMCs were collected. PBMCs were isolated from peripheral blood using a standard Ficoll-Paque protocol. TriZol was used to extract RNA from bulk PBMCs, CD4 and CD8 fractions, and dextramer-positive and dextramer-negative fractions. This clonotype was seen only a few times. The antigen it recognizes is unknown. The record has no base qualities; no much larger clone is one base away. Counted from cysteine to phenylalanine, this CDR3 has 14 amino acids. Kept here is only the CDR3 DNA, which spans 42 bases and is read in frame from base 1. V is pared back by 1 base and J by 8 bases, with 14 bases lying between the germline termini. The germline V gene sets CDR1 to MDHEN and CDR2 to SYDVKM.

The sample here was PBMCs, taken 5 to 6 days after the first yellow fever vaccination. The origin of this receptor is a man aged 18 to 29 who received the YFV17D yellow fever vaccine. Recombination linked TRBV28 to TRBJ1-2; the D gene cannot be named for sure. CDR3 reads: CASSLYRAPRGYTF. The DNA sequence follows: TGTGCCAGCAGTTTATATCGGGCACCGCGGGGCTACACCTTC.